This TCR beta chain was sequenced for a study of shared clonotypes between healthy human individuals. This CDR3 is 14 amino acids long. Deletions cut 2 bases from V and 5 bases from J, with 12 bases between. Germline V gives CDR1 ENHRY, CDR2 SYGVKD. Healthy HIV-negative adults without recent acute infections or vaccinations served as donors. Concerning this clone: What it binds is not known.

Unsorted PBMC DNA was run through sequencing on ten immunoSEQ deep assay plates. Only in-frame clones appear in the TCRdb table, and some are missing; sequencing was by immunoSEQ multiplex PCR. Of about 510,000 clones in the sample, about four fifths were seen once. Study-wide results and limits: Clonotype sharing among donors was expected to depend on sequencing depth.

Sequencing was carried out using PBMCs. The receptor's source is a middle-aged woman in good health. Some clones in this sample may be carry-over from other donors' samples. The chain recombines TRBV10-3 with TRBJ1-1; a possible D gene is TRBD1 (5 bases). CDR3 in amino acids: CAISESQGKTEAFF. CDR3 sequence (DNA): TGTGCCATCAGTGAGAGCCAGGGAAAGACTGAAGCTTTCTTT.